The table lists the clone carrying this T cell receptor (beta chain) with a few counts. Its antigen is currently unknown. The sample contains more than one DNA sequence encoding this CDR3. Noted treatment: oral pan-JAK inhibitor, 5-10 mg twice daily. cDNA prepared by RNA extraction and subsequent reverse transcription served as the template for sequencing. Sequencing was performed with immunoSEQ multiplex PCR; in TCRdb, only in-frame clones are kept and a portion is missing. The data show about 270,000 clones, with roughly 60% seen just once and about 0.9% held by the top ten. This sample was included in a study of CD8+ T cells in alopecia areata. Whole-study context: The percentage of affected scalp area served as the score of severity for treated patients.

The CDR3 has 13 residues. The V end was cut by 2 bases, the J end by 7 bases, with 12 bases between. CDR1 is SQVTM, CDR2 ANQGSEA, per germline. Study-wide findings and caveats: Tofacitinib did not eliminate many expanded lesional clones from scalp or blood.

The chain links TRBV29-1 to TRBJ1-3; D not resolved. Here the sequenced sample was CD4+ T cells sorted from blood, taken around week 53, from a patient treated with tofacitinib. The TCR was taken from a human donor with alopecia areata. This CDR3 reads CSVESGSGNTIYF. The CDR3 region has the DNA TGCAGCGTTGAATCCGGTTCCGGGAACACCATATATTTT. Variable domain in full (rest from reference TRBV29-1 and TRBJ1-3): SAVISQKPSRDICQRGTSLTIQCQVDSQVTMMFWYRQQPGQSLTLIATANQGSEATYESGFVIDKFPISRPNLTFSTLTVSNMSPEDSSIYLCSVESGSGNTIYFGEGSWLTVV.